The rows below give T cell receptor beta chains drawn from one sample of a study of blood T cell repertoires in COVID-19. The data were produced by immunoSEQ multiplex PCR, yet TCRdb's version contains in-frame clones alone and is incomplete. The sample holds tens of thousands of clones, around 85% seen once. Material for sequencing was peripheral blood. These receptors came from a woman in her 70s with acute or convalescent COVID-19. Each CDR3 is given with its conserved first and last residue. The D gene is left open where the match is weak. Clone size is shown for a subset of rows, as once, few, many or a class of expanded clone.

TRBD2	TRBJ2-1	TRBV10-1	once	TGCGCCAGCAGTGAGTCCGTAGCGGGAGCCTACAATGAGCAGTTCTTC	CASSESVAGAYNEQFF
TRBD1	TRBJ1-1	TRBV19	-	TGTGCCAGTGGGGGACAGGGAAGGAGCACTGAAGCTTTCTTT	CASGGQGRSTEAFF
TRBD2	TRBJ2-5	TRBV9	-	TGTGCCAGCAGCCCCGGGACTAGCGGTTATCCAGAGACCCAGTACTTC	CASSPGTSGYPETQYF
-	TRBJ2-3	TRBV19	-	TGTGCCAGTAGATCCTACACAGATACGCAGTATTTT	CASRSYTDTQYF
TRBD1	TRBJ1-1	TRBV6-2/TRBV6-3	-	TGTGCCAGCAGCCCCGGGACAGCAGGCCGTGAAGCTTTCTTT	CASSPGTAGREAFF
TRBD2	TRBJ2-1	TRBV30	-	TGTGCCTGGAGTGTAGGGACTAGCGGGGAGGATGAGCAGTTCTTC	CAWSVGTSGEDEQFF
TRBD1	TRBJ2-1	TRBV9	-	TGTGCCTCTAATGGGGACAGGGGGCTCGGTGAGCAGTTCTTC	CASNGDRGLGEQFF
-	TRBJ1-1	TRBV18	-	TGTGCCAGCTCACCAGGGCGGAACACTGAAGCTTTCTTT	CASSPGRNTEAFF
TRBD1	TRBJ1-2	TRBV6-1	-	TGTGCCAGCAGTGAAAGGGGGCTGAACTATGGCTACACCTTC	CASSERGLNYGYTF
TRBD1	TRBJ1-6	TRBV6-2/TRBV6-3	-	TGTGCCAGCAGTCTACCGCCCGGGACAGGGGCCCATAATTCACCCCTCCACTTT	CASSLPPGTGAHNSPLHF
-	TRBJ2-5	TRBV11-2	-	TGTGCCAGCAGCCCGAACGCAGGGGATTCGGAGACCCAGTACTTC	CASSPNAGDSETQYF
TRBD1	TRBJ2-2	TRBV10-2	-	TGCGCCAGCAACACAGGGGAGACCGGGGAGCTGTTTTTT	CASNTGETGELFF
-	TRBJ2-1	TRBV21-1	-	TGTGCCAGCAGCCGGGCCGGGAACCCCCGCAATCCCCAGCAGTTCTTC	CASSRAGNPRNPQQFF
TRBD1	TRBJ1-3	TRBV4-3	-	TGCGCCAGCAGCCAAGGGGACAGCTCTGGAAACACCATATATTTT	CASSQGDSSGNTIYF
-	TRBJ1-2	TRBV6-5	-	TGTGCCAGCAGCAACCGACAGTATTATGGCTACACCTTC	CASSNRQYYGYTF
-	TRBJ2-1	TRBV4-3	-	TGCGCCAGCAGCCAAGATCGATGGACTACGGGAAATGAGCAGTTCTTC	CASSQDRWTTGNEQFF
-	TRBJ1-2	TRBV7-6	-	TGTGCCAGCAGCTTAGCCGGGGGGAGGAATGGCTACACCTTC	CASSLAGGRNGYTF